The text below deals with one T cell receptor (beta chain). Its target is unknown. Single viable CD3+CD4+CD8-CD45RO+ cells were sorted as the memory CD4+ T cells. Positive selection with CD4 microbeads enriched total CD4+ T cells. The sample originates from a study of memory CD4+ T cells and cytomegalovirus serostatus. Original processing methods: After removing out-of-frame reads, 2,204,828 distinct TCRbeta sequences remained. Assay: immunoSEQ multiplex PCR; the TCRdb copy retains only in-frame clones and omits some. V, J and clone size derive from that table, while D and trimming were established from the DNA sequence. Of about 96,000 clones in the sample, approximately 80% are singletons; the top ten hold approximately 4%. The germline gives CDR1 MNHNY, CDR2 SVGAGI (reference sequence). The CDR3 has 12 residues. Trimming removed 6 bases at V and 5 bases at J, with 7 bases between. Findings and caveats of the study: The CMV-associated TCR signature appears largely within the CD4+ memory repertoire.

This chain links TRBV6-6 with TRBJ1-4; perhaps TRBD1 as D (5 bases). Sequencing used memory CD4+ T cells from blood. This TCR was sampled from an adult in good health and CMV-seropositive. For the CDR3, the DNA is TGTGCCAGCAGCACAGGAAATGAAAAACTGTTTTTT. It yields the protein CASSTGNEKLFF.